The present entry profiles one TCR beta chain with its context. The antigen remains undetermined. PBMCs were stained for CD3, CD4 and CD8, and CD4+ and CD8+ T cells were sorted. V lost 3 bases, J lost 2 bases, and 21 bases lay in between. The CDR3 extends over 18 amino acids. Germline CDR1 and CDR2: MGHDK and SYGVNS. The sample comes from a study of CD8+ T cells in alopecia areata. Whole-study findings and limits: TCR sharing was clearer in mice than between patients, perhaps partly owing to patient HLA diversity. Affected lesional scalp, above all in alopecia totalis/universalis, was more clonal than normal scalp.

After isolation, RNA underwent reverse transcription to generate cDNA as the sequencing template. Some clones are missing from TCRdb's copy, which holds only in-frame ones; the method was immunoSEQ multiplex PCR. The table shows under 130,000 clones, with 45% to 60% occurring only once. This chain connects TRBV25-1 to TRBJ2-3; tentatively, D is TRBD2 (6 bases). The sample consisted of CD4+ T cells sorted from blood. The sequence derives from a human donor in good health. CDR3: CASSDGGSLAPYTDTQYF. The CDR3 DNA sequence: TGTGCCAGCAGTGATGGGGGGTCCCTGGCCCCCTACACAGATACGCAGTATTTT.